This TCR beta chain originates from a study of blood T cells in healthy people across ages. PCR was performed a second time for about 6 to 12 cycles using a sample-barcoded 5' primer and a J-beta primer mix. One entry per CDR3 protein, called by TCRdb with MiXCR from the 5' RACE reads. The table has roughly 640,000 distinct CDR3 sequences, about 30% seen once. This CDR3 is 15 amino acids long. With V trimmed by 5 bases and J by 7 bases, 12 bases remained unmatched. Germline V gene sequence: CDR1 SGHTA, CDR2 FQGNSA. This clonotype has just a few counts. A read error may be the cause here, since a much bigger clone is one base away.

The receptor comes from a woman aged 80 or older in good health. V gene TRBV7-2 combines with J gene TRBJ2-7, with 9 bases aligning to TRBD2. The sequencing sample was made of blood. The CDR3 DNA reads TGTGCCAGCAGCCATAGCGGGGGCTACGACAATGAGCAGTACTTC. Amino acids: CASSHSGGYDNEQYF.